Listed here is a single T cell receptor (beta chain). The antigen is not known. The source of the sample is a study of cytomegalovirus exposure and HLA in healthy donors. Study-level points and caveats: Some V segments (TRBV6-2 and TRBV6-3 among them) were excluded as indistinguishable. Immune exposure data for these donors was limited to CMV serostatus.

In the PCR, 60 Vbeta and 13 Jbeta primers were used. Profiled with immunoSEQ multiplex PCR; TCRdb holds only in-frame clones, not every one. This table has 150,000 to 200,000 clones, about 75% appearing once. Germline lookup yields CDR1 MDHEN and CDR2 SYDVKM. This CDR3 is 16 amino acids long. Unmatched junction bases numbered 9, after V lost 4 bases and J lost 9 bases. The rearrangement links TRBV28 to TRBJ2-1; TRBD2 aligns across 13 bases. Sample: PBMCs. The TCR comes from a male donor in good health and CMV-seronegative. The DNA of the CDR3 is TGTGCCAGCAGTTCCGCCGGGACTAGCGGGAAAGGTGAGCAGTTCTTC. Protein sequence: CASSSAGTSGKGEQFF. The entire variable domain, with the rest obtained from reference TRBV28 and TRBJ2-1, is as follows: DVKVTQSSRYLVKRTGEKVFLECVQDMDHENMFWYRQDPGLGLRLIYFSYDVKMKEKGDIPEGYSVSREKKERFSLILESASTNQTSMYLCASSSAGTSGKGEQFFGPGTRLTVL.